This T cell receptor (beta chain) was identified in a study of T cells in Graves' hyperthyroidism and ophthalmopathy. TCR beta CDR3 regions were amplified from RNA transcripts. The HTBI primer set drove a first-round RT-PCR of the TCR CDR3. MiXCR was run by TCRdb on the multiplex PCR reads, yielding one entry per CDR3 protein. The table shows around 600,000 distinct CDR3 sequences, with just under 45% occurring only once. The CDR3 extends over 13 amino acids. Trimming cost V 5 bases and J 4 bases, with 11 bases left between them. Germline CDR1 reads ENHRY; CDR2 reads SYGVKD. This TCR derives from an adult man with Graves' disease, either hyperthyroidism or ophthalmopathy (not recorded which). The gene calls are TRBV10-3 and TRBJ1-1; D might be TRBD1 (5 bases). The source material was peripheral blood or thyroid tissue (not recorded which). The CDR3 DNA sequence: TGTGCCATCAGTCAGGGCGGAACCACTGAAGCTTTCTTT. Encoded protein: CAISQGGTTEAFF.